The 25 T cell receptor beta chains reported below all come from one sample, sequenced in a study of cytomegalovirus exposure and HLA in healthy donors. The PCR contained 60 Vbeta and 13 Jbeta primers. The protocol was immunoSEQ multiplex PCR, while the TCRdb copy is restricted to in-frame clones and leaves out a portion. The sample has some 40,000 clones, around 70% seen once. The sequencing sample was made of PBMCs. These receptors were taken from a man aged 30 to 39 in good health and CMV-seronegative.

This clone was counted a few times. J is TRBJ2-1 and V is TRBV5-1; 7 bases agree with TRBD2. CDR3 length: 15 amino acids. V gave up 0 bases and J gave up 4 bases; unmatched junction bases: 4. Germline CDR1 is SGHRS and CDR2 is YFSETQ. CDR3 in amino acids: CASSLESGTYNEQFF. The CDR3 region has the DNA TGCGCCAGCAGCTTGGAGAGCGGGACGTACAATGAGCAGTTCTTC. Complete variable domain (other parts from reference TRBV5-1 and TRBJ2-1): KAGVTQTPRYLIKTRGQQVTLSCSPISGHRSVSWYQQTPGQGLQFLFEYFSETQRNKGNFPGRFSGRQFSNSRSEMNVSTLELGDSALYLCASSLESGTYNEQFFGPGTRLTVL.

The CDR3, as DNA: TGTGCCAGCAGTGACAGGGTTTTGTGGGTTATACCTGAAGCTTTCTTT. Amino acids: CASSDRVLWVIPEAFF. The chain employs TRBV6-1 and TRBJ1-1, with D possibly matching TRBD1 (5 bases). Germline V gene lookup returns CDR1 MNHNS and CDR2 SASEGT. There are 16 residues in the CDR3. Between the trimmed V and J ends, which lost 3 bases and 6 bases, there was a span of 20 bases.

The chain employs TRBV19 and TRBJ1-1; D is unclear. Trimming took off 8 bases at V and 1 base at J, with 17 bases between the two ends. Germline V gives CDR1 LNHDA, CDR2 SQIVND (reference sequence). The CDR3 is 15 amino acids. CDR3 sequence: CASLEGPTPNTEAFF. The CDR3 nucleotides read TGTGCCAGTTTAGAAGGTCCGACACCGAACACTGAAGCTTTCTTT.

The chain uses TRBV29-1 and TRBJ1-1, with 8 bases fitting TRBD1. The CDR3 is made up of 14 amino acids. J gave up 0 bases and V 5 bases, and 5 bases lay outside the gene matches. The germline V gene encodes CDR1 SQVTM and CDR2 ANQGSEA. The CDR3 DNA reads TGCAGCGTTAGGACAGGGAGATTGAACACTGAAGCTTTCTTT. Its translation is CSVRTGRLNTEAFF.

V gene TRBV15 combines with J gene TRBJ2-1; 13 bases match TRBD2. The CDR3 covers 14 residues. The trim removed 11 bases at V and 6 bases at J, leaving 7 bases unmatched. Per germline, CDR1 LNHNV and CDR2 YYDKDF (reference sequence). CDR3 DNA sequence: TGTGCCTCACGGACTAGCGGGAGTGGCAATGAGCAGTTCTTC. It specifies CASRTSGSGNEQFF.

Points on this clone: Mismatch with germline at one junction end may stem from a read error. V gene TRBV6-6 combines with J gene TRBJ1-2; D unclear. Germline CDR1 and CDR2: MNHNY and SVGAGI (reference sequence). The CDR3 has 14 amino acids. CDR3 DNA sequence: TGTGCCAGCAGTTACTCGAGCCCGGGTACCGGCTACCCCTTC. It specifies CASSYSSPGTGYPF.

This clone was detected only a few times. This sequence joins TRBV29-1 and TRBJ2-7; the match to TRBD1 covers 7 bases. CDR1 is SQVTM and CDR2 is ANQGSEA in the germline V gene. CDR3 length equals 14 residues. Trimming took 5 bases from V and 6 from J; bases not matched to a gene: 13. CDR3: CSVRTTGAASEQYF. In nucleotides, the CDR3 is TGCAGCGTTCGAACTACAGGGGCCGCGAGCGAGCAGTACTTC.

This clone was seen once. The chain links TRBV7-9 to TRBJ2-7; 8 positions match TRBD2. The germline CDR1 and CDR2 sequences are SEHNR and FQNEAQ (reference sequence). The CDR3 loop spans 14 amino acids. With 4 bases clipped from V and 1 base from J, the junction kept 3 bases outside the gene matches. The CDR3 region has the DNA TGTGCCAGCAGCTCACTAGCGGTTTCCTACGAGCAGTACTTC. It is translated as CASSSLAVSYEQYF.

The chain recombines TRBV19 with TRBJ2-1; weak D call: TRBD2 (6 bases). The CDR3 extends over 15 amino acids. V was clipped by 7 bases and J by 0 bases, with 13 bases between them. The V gene's germline CDR1 is LNHDA and CDR2 SQIVND (reference sequence). The CDR3 sequence: CASMAGPSSYNEQFF. The CDR3, as DNA: TGTGCCAGTATGGCGGGGCCGAGCTCCTACAATGAGCAGTTCTTC. Using reference TRBV19 and TRBJ2-1 for the parts outside the CDR3, the full variable domain is DGGITQSPKYLFRKEGQNVTLSCEQNLNHDAMYWYRQDPGQGLRLIYYSQIVNDFQKGDIAEGYSVSREKKESFPLTVTSAQKNPTAFYLCASMAGPSSYNEQFFGPGTRLTVL.

The V and J genes are TRBV7-2 and TRBJ2-1; tentatively, D is TRBD1 (5 bases). The length of the CDR3 is 13 residues. The V and J ends lost 1 base and 7 bases respectively, with 8 bases between them. Germline loops: CDR1 SGHTA, CDR2 FQGNSA. CDR3 region: CASSLVRGNEQFF. CDR3 coding DNA: TGTGCCAGCAGCTTAGTTAGGGGTAATGAGCAGTTCTTC.

A few counts support this clone. This sequence joins TRBV21-1 and TRBJ1-5; no check of the table's D call, TRBD1, against the DNA was made. TRBV21-1 is given as a pseudogene. This CDR3 comprises 15 residues. CDR3 sequence: CASSRYRGSNQPQHF. The CDR3 DNA sequence: TGTGCCAGCAGCAGATACAGGGGTAGCAATCAGCCCCAGCATTTT.

This chain joins TRBV27 and TRBJ2-2; a possible D gene is TRBD1 (6 bases). Trimming shortened V by 2 bases and J by 9 bases, and 7 bases separated the two germline ends. Per the germline V gene, CDR1 is MNHEY and CDR2 is SMNVEV (reference sequence). The CDR3 runs 12 residues. The DNA for the CDR3 is TGTGCCAGCAGTTTACAGGGGAGGGAGCTGTTTTTT. Translating gives CASSLQGRELFF.

The V gene is TRBV5-1, the J gene TRBJ2-7; maybe TRBD1 (6 bases). The length of the CDR3 is 16 residues. From germline, CDR1 is SGHRS and CDR2 YFSETQ. Trimming cost V 3 bases and J 1 base, with 17 bases left between them. CDR3 sequence reads: CASSSDLMRGSYEQYF. CDR3 in DNA: TGCGCCAGCAGCTCCGATCTTATGAGGGGGTCCTACGAGCAGTACTTC.

The chain is built from TRBV2 and TRBJ2-7, with D perhaps TRBD1 (5 bases). The CDR3 runs 14 residues. Trimming left V 4 bases short and J 5 bases short, with 15 bases between. Germline CDR1 and CDR2: SNHLY and FYNNEI. CDR3 in amino acids: CASSAMDWGNEQYF. Here the CDR3 DNA reads TGTGCCAGCAGTGCAATGGATTGGGGCAACGAGCAGTACTTC.

This clone showed up just once. At one of its ends the junction is not consistent with the germline gene, which may arise from a read error. The chain combines TRBV19 with TRBJ1-2, with 8 bases lining up with TRBD1. Per the germline V gene, CDR1 is LNHDA and CDR2 is SQIVND (reference sequence). The CDR3 has 13 residues. The CDR3 here is CASSRQGYGGYPF. As DNA, the CDR3 is TGTGCCAGTAGTCGACAGGGGTATGGAGGCTACCCCTTC.

J is TRBJ2-3 and V is TRBV7-2; 8 positions agree with TRBD2. CDR1 and CDR2 from the germline V gene are SGHTA and FQGNSA. The CDR3 loop spans 17 amino acids. V trimming: 5 bases; J trimming: 0 bases; junction bases outside the gene matches: 10. The DNA of the CDR3 is TGTGCCAGCAGCCTCCTCAGACTAGCGCCTAGCACAGATACGCAGTATTTT. It yields the protein CASSLLRLAPSTDTQYF.

The gene calls are TRBV5-3 and TRBJ1-5, with TRBD1 matching 9 bases. TRBV5-3 is marked as an open reading frame, function uncertain. J lost 6 bases, V lost 6 bases, and 13 bases had no gene match. The CDR3 covers 16 residues. CDR3 sequence: CARKVGDRVKVQPQHF. The CDR3 DNA is TGTGCCAGAAAGGTGGGGGACAGGGTAAAGGTTCAGCCCCAGCATTTT.

This rearrangement joins TRBV2 to TRBJ1-6, with D hard to call. V was cut by 2 bases and J by 10 bases, with 6 bases left in between. Germline assignment: CDR1 SNHLY and CDR2 FYNNEI. This CDR3 has 12 residues. The CDR3 reads CASSEPGSPLHF. Here the CDR3 DNA reads TGTGCCAGCAGTGAACCGGGGTCACCCCTCCACTTT.

The gene calls are TRBV5-6 and TRBJ1-3, with D uncertain. Trimming shortened V by 1 base and J by 0 bases, and 8 bases separated the two germline ends. In germline, CDR1 is SGHDT, CDR2 YYEEEE. The CDR3 has 15 amino acids. The CDR3 is CASSLKASSGNTIYF. The CDR3 DNA reads as TGTGCCAGCAGCTTGAAGGCTAGCTCTGGAAACACCATATATTTT.

This sequence joins TRBV27 and TRBJ1-1; possibly TRBD1 for D (5 bases). The V end was cut by 3 bases, the J end by 11 bases, with 19 bases between. Germline CDR1 and CDR2: MNHEY and SMNVEV (reference sequence). The CDR3 has 14 residues. The CDR3 sequence: CASSFQLQGQEAFF. DNA of the CDR3: TGTGCCAGCAGTTTTCAACTTCAGGGTCAGGAGGCTTTCTTT.

The chain couples TRBV6-1 to TRBJ1-5, with TRBD1 matching over 8 bases. J lost 7 bases, V lost 3 bases, and 11 bases had no gene match. Germline CDR1 MNHNS, CDR2 SASEGT. The CDR3 is 16 residues long. Written as DNA, the CDR3 is TGTGCCAGCAGTGACACCGGGACAGGAGTGAACCAGCCCCAGCATTTT. This encodes CASSDTGTGVNQPQHF.

This clone was seen once. This chain joins TRBV27 and TRBJ2-1; D not resolved. Trimming pared 3 bases from V and 5 bases from J, leaving 14 bases between. The CDR3 spans 15 residues. Germline CDR1 reads MNHEY; CDR2 reads SMNVEV (reference sequence). The CDR3 sequence is CASSFDFLANNEQFF. For the CDR3, the DNA is TGTGCCAGCAGTTTTGACTTTCTGGCAAACAATGAGCAGTTCTTC.

V is TRBV28 and J is TRBJ2-2; 11 bases agree with TRBD1. The junction had 4 bases not matched to a gene; V was cut back by 6 bases and J by 4 bases. The germline gives CDR1 MDHEN, CDR2 SYDVKM. This CDR3 spans 15 amino acids. CDR3 amino acids: CASSTGTGGTGELFF. CDR3 nucleotide sequence: TGTGCCAGCAGCACCGGGACAGGGGGCACCGGGGAGCTGTTTTTT.

J is TRBJ1-2 and V is TRBV28; D remains ambiguous. V shed 6 bases and J shed 6 bases, with 23 bases lying between them. The CDR3 covers 16 residues. Germline CDR1 and CDR2: MDHEN and SYDVKM. CDR3 region: CASSEDSSPRSNGYTF. The CDR3 DNA follows: TGTGCCAGCAGCGAGGACTCCTCCCCGAGGTCAAATGGCTACACCTTC.

In this sample, this clone turned up a few times. In DNA form, the CDR3 reads TGTGCCAGCAGCTTAGGTCTCGGGAAGTACTATGGCTACACCTTC. This encodes CASSLGLGKYYGYTF. The chain combines TRBV11-2 with TRBJ1-2; D gene ambiguous. The CDR3 runs 15 residues. Trimming removed 1 base at V and 3 bases at J, with 12 bases between. Germline V gene sequence: CDR1 SGHAT, CDR2 FQNNGV.